This T cell receptor beta chain was profiled in a study of blood T cell repertoires in COVID-19. Generated by immunoSEQ multiplex PCR, the TCRdb table keeps only in-frame clones and is missing some. The table has roughly 260,000 clones, about 88% seen once. In germline, CDR1 is SQVTM, CDR2 ANQGSEA. This CDR3 comprises 16 residues. The trim removed 6 bases at V and 1 base at J, leaving 14 bases unmatched. Sequenced sample: peripheral blood. This TCR was recovered from a man in his 60s who had recovered from COVID-19. The rearrangement uses TRBV29-1 and TRBJ2-5; 7 nucleotides line up with TRBD1. CDR3 bases: TGCAGCGTCCCATTGTCAGGGACAGATTTCCAAGAGACCCAGTACTTC. It translates to CSVPLSGTDFQETQYF.